The clone carrying this TCR beta chain appeared a single time. Its ends do not fully match the called genes, so a read error is possible. The sample belongs to a study of radiotherapy plus CTLA-4 blockade in lung cancer. About the research overall: Among enrolled patients, roughly 20% responded and 30% to 40% achieved disease control.

Germline assignment: CDR1 MGHRA and CDR2 YSYEKL. The CDR3 runs to 14 residues. Profiled with immunoSEQ multiplex PCR; TCRdb holds only in-frame clones, not every one. The sample records about 88,000 clones, roughly 78% being singletons. The TCR comes from a human donor with non-small cell lung cancer that progressed on radiotherapy plus ipilimumab. This material consisted of peripheral blood, taken from a patient treated with radiotherapy plus ipilimumab. The chain carries TRBV4-1 and TRBJ2-2, with D perhaps given as TRBD1 or TRBD2 (5 bases each). CDR3 in amino acids: CTSSHGTITGELFF. The CDR3 coding sequence is TGCACCAGCAGCCACGGGACGATCACCGGGGAGCTGTTTTTT.